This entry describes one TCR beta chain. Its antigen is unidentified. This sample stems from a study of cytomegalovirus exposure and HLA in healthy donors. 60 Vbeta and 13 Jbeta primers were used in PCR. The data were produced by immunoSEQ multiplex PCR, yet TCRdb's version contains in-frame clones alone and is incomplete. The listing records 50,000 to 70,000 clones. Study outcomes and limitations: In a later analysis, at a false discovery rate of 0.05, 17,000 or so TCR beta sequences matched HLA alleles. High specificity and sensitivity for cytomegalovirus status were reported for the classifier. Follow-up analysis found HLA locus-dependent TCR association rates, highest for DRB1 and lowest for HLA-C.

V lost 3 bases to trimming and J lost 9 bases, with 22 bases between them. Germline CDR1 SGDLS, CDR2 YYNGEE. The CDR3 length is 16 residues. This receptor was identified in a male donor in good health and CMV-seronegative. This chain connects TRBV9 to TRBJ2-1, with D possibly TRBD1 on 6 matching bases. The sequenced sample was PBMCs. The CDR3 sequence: CASSAEQGYTDSEQFF. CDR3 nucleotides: TGTGCCAGCAGCGCCGAACAGGGTTATACGGATAGTGAGCAGTTCTTC. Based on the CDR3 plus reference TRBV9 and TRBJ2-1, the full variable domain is DSGVTQTPKHLITATGQRVTLRCSPRSGDLSVYWYQQSLDQGLQFLIQYYNGEERAKGNILERFSAQQFPDLHSELNLSSLELGDSALYFCASSAEQGYTDSEQFFGPGTRLTVL.